This T cell receptor beta chain was recorded in a study of T-cell reconstitution after alpha-beta-depleted transplantation in children. Looked up from germline, CDR1 is SGHRS and CDR2 is YFSETQ. The CDR3 runs 13 residues. Trimming stripped 4 bases from V and 1 base from J, with 8 bases between. This clonotype was observed many times. Antigen specificity is unknown. The study, taken as a whole, reports: As was reported, about two months after transplant, alpha-beta T cells came from several hundred expanded graft clones. Newly generated T cells supplied most T-cell counts and diversity one year post-transplant. In some patients, recipient T cells and intrathymic progenitors surviving conditioning explained high day-60 diversity.

Unique molecular identifiers were incorporated when the TCRbeta library was constructed. TCRdb called the PCR reads again in MiXCR, with one record for every CDR3 protein. The sample has about 200,000 distinct CDR3 sequences, approximately 6.3% seen once. The sequence derives from a boy between 2 and 15 years old with acute lymphoblastic leukemia, due to receive a stem cell transplant. The chain is built from TRBV5-1 and TRBJ2-5, with D unresolved. The sequenced sample was PBMCs, obtained before TCRalphabeta/CD19-depleted stem cell transplant. The CDR3 sequence: CASSPMAQETQYF. In nucleotides, the CDR3 is TGCGCCAGCAGCCCCATGGCCCAAGAGACCCAGTACTTC.